Below are 18 T cell receptor beta chains sequenced from a single sample in a study of cytomegalovirus exposure and HLA in healthy donors. With 60 Vbeta and 13 Jbeta primers, the PCR was carried out. Repertoires were generated with immunoSEQ multiplex PCR, while TCRdb's copy carries only in-frame clones and drops some. Recorded for this sample: under 90,000 clones. Sequenced material: PBMCs. These receptors came from a man between 45 and 60 years old in good health and CMV-seropositive.

V gene TRBV7-9 combines with J gene TRBJ2-1; 9 positions match TRBD2. The V and J ends lost 1 base and 7 bases, in that order; junction bases with no gene match: 11. The CDR3 runs to 17 residues. Germline V lookup: CDR1 SEHNR, CDR2 FQNEAQ (reference sequence). The CDR3: CASSLGSSGTRTNEQFF. The DNA for the CDR3 is TGTGCCAGCAGCTTAGGTTCTAGCGGGACTAGGACGAATGAGCAGTTCTTC.

The chain carries TRBV18 and TRBJ1-5; 7 positions match TRBD1. This CDR3 is built from 15 residues. Germline CDR1 is KGHSH and CDR2 is LQKENI. J was trimmed by 1 base and V by 3 bases; bases with no gene match: 3. Here the CDR3 reads CASSPNRGSNQPQHF. The DNA for the CDR3 is TGTGCCAGCTCACCGAACAGGGGAAGCAATCAGCCCCAGCATTTT. Full variable domain (rest looked up from reference TRBV18 and TRBJ1-5): NAGVMQNPRHLVRRRGQEARLRCSPMKGHSHVYWYRQLPEEGLKFMVYLQKENIIDESGMPKERFSAEFPKEGPSILRIQQVVRGDSAAYFCASSPNRGSNQPQHFGDGTRLSIL.

The genes are TRBV19 and TRBJ2-7; 7 nucleotides line up with TRBD1. Germline trimming cut 8 bases from V and 2 bases from J; bases unmatched to any gene: 9. CDR3 size: 14 residues. The germline V gene encodes CDR1 LNHDA and CDR2 SQIVND (reference sequence). This CDR3 reads CASPPPGQTYEQYV. Written as DNA, the CDR3 is TGTGCCAGTCCCCCCCCGGGACAGACCTACGAGCAGTACGTC.

The chain combines TRBV6-1 with TRBJ2-7; D is perhaps TRBD2 (6 bases). The CDR3 totals 15 residues. With 8 bases removed from V and 7 bases from J, the gap between germline ends came to 24 bases. The germline V gene encodes CDR1 MNHNS and CDR2 SASEGT. The CDR3 DNA follows: TGTGCCAGCCCCAACCCCGGGGGAAACTTAGGGGAGCAGTACTTC. As protein: CASPNPGGNLGEQYF.

The CDR3 loop is CASSVGLSIIYNEQFF. The CDR3 DNA follows: TGTGCCAGCAGCGTAGGGCTGTCGATCATCTACAATGAGCAGTTCTTC. The V call is TRBV9, the J call TRBJ2-1; the D is unclear. CDR1 is SGDLS and CDR2 is YYNGEE in the germline V gene. V was shortened by 0 bases and J by 3 bases, with 13 bases between the two germline ends. CDR3 length: 16 residues. Full variable domain (remainder filled in from reference TRBV9 and TRBJ2-1): DSGVTQTPKHLITATGQRVTLRCSPRSGDLSVYWYQQSLDQGLQFLIQYYNGEERAKGNILERFSAQQFPDLHSELNLSSLELGDSALYFCASSVGLSIIYNEQFFGPGTRLTVL.

This chain links TRBV7-3 with TRBJ2-1; D call uncertain. The CDR3 extends over 14 amino acids. Germline loops: CDR1 SGHTA, CDR2 FQGTGA. The V end lost 2 bases, the J end lost 4 bases, and 9 bases lay between the germline ends. CDR3 loop: CASSLDGAYNEQFF. CDR3 coding DNA: TGTGCCAGCAGCTTAGATGGAGCTTACAATGAGCAGTTCTTC.

V gene TRBV11-3 combines with J gene TRBJ1-6; 10 nucleotides line up with TRBD1. Germline CDR1 is SGHNT and CDR2 is YENEEA. The V and J ends lost 5 bases and 10 bases, in that order; junction bases with no gene match: 11. The CDR3 covers 16 residues. CDR3 in amino acids: CASSPSDRGFQSPLHF. The DNA for the CDR3 is TGTGCCAGCAGCCCGTCGGACAGGGGGTTTCAGTCACCCCTCCACTTT.

The rearrangement links TRBV15 to TRBJ1-5, with 10 bases lining up with TRBD1. The V segment lost 1 base and the J segment 1 base; nucleotides outside the gene matches: 1. CDR1 and CDR2 (germline): LNHNV, YYDKDF (reference sequence). This CDR3 region has 16 residues. The DNA of the CDR3 is TGTGCCACCAGCAGAGGGGACAGGGGAAGCAATCAGCCCCAGCATTTT. This sequence encodes CATSRGDRGSNQPQHF.

V and J are TRBV5-6 and TRBJ2-7, with TRBD2 as a possible D gene (6 bases). Germline assignment: CDR1 SGHDT and CDR2 YYEEEE. V lost 8 bases to trimming and J lost 3 bases, with 18 bases between them. This CDR3 has 14 residues. CDR3 residues: CASKLGGMNYEQYV. The CDR3 nucleotides are TGTGCCAGTAAGTTAGGCGGGATGAACTACGAGCAGTACGTC.

J is TRBJ2-1 and V is TRBV11-3; 8 bases align to TRBD1. From germline, CDR1 is SGHNT and CDR2 YENEEA. The CDR3 runs 18 residues. V was clipped by 5 bases and J by 1 base; unmatched bases: 13. The CDR3 reads CASSTERQGLGSYNEQFF. The DNA of the CDR3 is TGTGCCAGCAGCACGGAGAGACAGGGGCTCGGGTCCTACAATGAGCAGTTCTTC.

The chain couples TRBV9 to TRBJ2-6; 9 positions match TRBD1. V was clipped by 5 bases and J by 0 bases; unmatched bases: 9. The length of the CDR3 is 18 residues. CDR1 is SGDLS and CDR2 is YYNGEE in the germline V gene. This chain's CDR3 is CASRDAGTGISGANVLTF. The CDR3 DNA reads TGTGCCAGCAGGGACGCCGGGACAGGGATCTCTGGGGCCAACGTCCTGACTTTC.

The chain couples TRBV10-1 to TRBJ1-4; D perhaps matches TRBD1 (5 bases). This CDR3 is built from 14 residues. Trimming left V 2 bases short and J 7 bases short, with 11 bases between. Germline-derived CDR1 and CDR2 are WNHNN and SYGVQD (reference sequence). CDR3 DNA sequence: TGCGCCAGCAGTGAGGACCGAAGGGGTGAAAAACTGTTTTTT. Protein sequence: CASSEDRRGEKLFF.

The rearrangement uses TRBV18 and TRBJ2-2; D gene ambiguous. The V end lost 6 bases, the J end lost 8 bases, and 7 bases lay between the germline ends. The CDR3 runs 11 residues. Germline V gene lookup returns CDR1 KGHSH and CDR2 LQKENI. CDR3 loop: CASSATGELFF. Written as DNA, the CDR3 is TGTGCCAGCTCCGCTACGGGGGAGCTGTTTTTT.

The chain carries TRBV11-3 and TRBJ2-6; 7 bases are a match to TRBD1. CDR3 length: 13 residues. Per the germline V gene, CDR1 is SGHNT and CDR2 is YENEEA. Trimming took 11 bases from V and 1 from J; bases not matched to a gene: 2. CDR3 region: CASRGSGANVLTF. CDR3 nucleotides: TGTGCCTCCAGGGGGTCTGGGGCCAACGTCCTGACTTTC.

To note about this clone: The germline gene is not matched at one end of the junction; a read error may be the cause. This sequence joins TRBV7-3 and TRBJ1-1; D is perhaps TRBD1 (6 bases). CDR3 size: 13 residues. CDR1 and CDR2 from the germline V gene are SGHTA and FQGTGA. CDR3 amino acids: CASSLNQGSEAFF. Here the CDR3 DNA reads TGTGCCAGCAGCCTTAACCAGGGGTCTGAGGCTTTCTTT.

This rearrangement joins TRBV6-1 to TRBJ2-1, with a possible D match to TRBD1 (6 bases). V shed 2 bases and J shed 0 bases, with 8 bases lying between them. Germline loops: CDR1 MNHNS, CDR2 SASEGT. The CDR3 totals 15 residues. The CDR3 sequence is CASSEQGSSYNEQFF. The DNA of the CDR3 is TGTGCCAGCAGTGAACAGGGGAGCTCCTACAATGAGCAGTTCTTC.

This CDR3 is CASSWGQTATNEKLFF. The CDR3 nucleotides read TGTGCCAGCAGTTGGGGACAGACAGCAACTAATGAAAAACTGTTTTTT. The chain recombines TRBV25-1 with TRBJ1-4; 7 bases match TRBD1. With 5 bases clipped from V and 0 bases from J, the junction kept 6 bases outside the gene matches. Germline CDR1 and CDR2: MGHDK and SYGVNS. The CDR3 runs to 16 residues.

The rearrangement links TRBV6-5 to TRBJ1-3, with D uncertain. Germline CDR1 reads MNHEY; CDR2 reads SVGAGI. V dropped 7 bases and J dropped 5 bases, with 18 bases sitting between them. This CDR3 region has 15 residues. The CDR3 coding sequence is TGTGCCAGCACCCACTCAGCCCTAGATCGAAACACCATATATTTT. Translation: CASTHSALDRNTIYF.